The 23 T cell receptor beta chains in this list originate from one sample, sequenced in a study of blood T cell repertoires in COVID-19. This table comes from immunoSEQ multiplex PCR, and its TCRdb copy is limited to in-frame clones, with some not included. The data show some 110,000 clones, with 70% to 80% seen just once and less than 1% held by the top ten. The sequenced sample was peripheral blood. Receptors were obtained from a human donor with acute or convalescent COVID-19. The donor label of this sample is uncertain.

This clone was seen a few times. This sequence joins TRBV28 and TRBJ2-5, with 7 bases that match TRBD2. With V trimmed by 2 bases and J by 4 bases, 7 bases remained unmatched. Germline values: CDR1 MDHEN, CDR2 SYDVKM. The CDR3 has 15 residues. The CDR3: CASSLRVAGGETQYF. The CDR3 coding sequence is TGTGCCAGCAGTTTAAGGGTAGCGGGCGGAGAGACCCAGTACTTC.

DNA of the CDR3: TGTGCCAGCAGCCAAGATTATTCTCAGCCCCAGCATTTT. Its protein is CASSQDYSQPQHF. The V call is TRBV3-1 (or the pseudogene TRBV3-2), the J call TRBJ1-5; D ambiguous. This CDR3 spans 13 amino acids. The ends were cut back, 0 bases at V and 6 bases at J, with 6 bases in the middle. Germline assignment: CDR1 LGHDT and CDR2 YNNKEL (reference sequence).

The V and J genes are TRBV18 and TRBJ1-6, with TRBD1 matching over 7 bases. The germline gives CDR1 KGHSH, CDR2 LQKENI. There are 13 residues in the CDR3. The V segment lost 2 bases and the J segment 10 bases; nucleotides outside the gene matches: 2. The CDR3 nucleotides read TGTGCCAGCTCACCAGACAGGGTCTCACCCCTCCACTTT. Translation: CASSPDRVSPLHF.

This clone was counted once. The chain carries TRBV7-8 and TRBJ2-3; a weak D match, TRBD1 (6 bases). The V and J ends lost 1 base and 6 bases respectively, with 8 bases between them. In germline, CDR1 is SGHVS, CDR2 FQNEAQ. CDR3 length: 13 residues. CDR3 coding DNA: TGTGCCAGCAGCTTAGACAGGGAGGATACGCAGTATTTT. It yields the protein CASSLDREDTQYF.

The gene calls are TRBV7-9 and TRBJ1-1; 7 bases agree with TRBD1. There are 13 residues in the CDR3. Unmatched junction bases numbered 9, after V lost 5 bases and J lost 9 bases. Germline V lookup: CDR1 SEHNR, CDR2 FQNEAQ (reference sequence). The CDR3: CASSPTGVPKAFF. In DNA form, the CDR3 reads TGTGCCAGCAGCCCAACAGGGGTTCCAAAAGCTTTCTTT.

J is TRBJ2-1 and V is TRBV19; TRBD2 might be the D (5 bases). CDR1 and CDR2 from the germline V gene are LNHDA and SQIVND (reference sequence). The CDR3 extends over 13 amino acids. The V end lost 3 bases, the J end lost 10 bases, and 13 bases lay between the germline ends. The CDR3 nucleotides are TGTGCCAGTAGTATCACCCGGGATGGGGAGCAGTTCTTC. Residues: CASSITRDGEQFF.

This clone came up a few times. This chain links TRBV7-9 with TRBJ1-2; maybe TRBD1 (5 bases). V was cut by 3 bases and J by 5 bases, with 13 bases left in between. There are 14 residues in the CDR3. Germline lookup yields CDR1 SEHNR and CDR2 FQNEAQ (reference sequence). In DNA, the CDR3 is TGTGCCAGCAGCTTCAGGGCAGCAGATTATGGCTACACCTTC. As protein: CASSFRAADYGYTF.

This chain links TRBV28 with TRBJ2-1; 13 positions match TRBD2. Germline-derived CDR1 and CDR2 are MDHEN and SYDVKM. V lost 6 bases, J lost 9 bases, and 5 bases stayed unmatched. The CDR3 covers 14 residues. CDR3 region: CASSRTSGGGEQFF. CDR3 sequence (DNA): TGTGCCAGCAGCCGGACTAGCGGGGGAGGTGAGCAGTTCTTC.

The chain joins TRBV2 to TRBJ1-2, with 7 bases identical to TRBD1. Germline V gene data show CDR1 as SNHLY and CDR2 as FYNNEI. This CDR3 spans 13 amino acids. V dropped 8 bases and J dropped 4; count of bases not matched to a gene: 7. CDR3 loop: CASWGQNLYGYTF. Written as DNA, the CDR3 is TGTGCCAGCTGGGGACAGAACCTCTATGGCTACACCTTC.

This chain joins TRBV11-2 and TRBJ2-7; 8 nucleotides match TRBD1. This CDR3 has 13 residues. V lost 3 bases and J lost 6; bases outside the gene matches: 4. Per the germline V gene, CDR1 is SGHAT and CDR2 is FQNNGV. The CDR3 DNA reads as TGTGCCAGCAGCTTTTCAGGGGGCAGCGAGCAGTACGTC. Translation: CASSFSGGSEQYV.

The chain couples TRBV6-5 to TRBJ1-3, with 10 bases fitting TRBD1. This CDR3 has 14 residues. V lost 7 bases to trimming and J lost 3 bases; unmatched junction nucleotides: 3. The germline gives CDR1 MNHEY, CDR2 SVGAGI. In DNA form, the CDR3 reads TGTGCCAGCACCCGGGACAGGGGTGGAAACACCATATATTTT. Translation: CASTRDRGGNTIYF.

V and J are TRBV5-6 and TRBJ2-2, with D unresolved. Trimming took off 5 bases at V and 2 bases at J, with 10 bases between the two ends. This CDR3 is 14 amino acids long. The germline gives CDR1 SGHDT, CDR2 YYEEEE. The CDR3 DNA is TGTGCCAGCAGAAATGGCATAAACACCGGGGAGCTGTTTTTT. This codes for CASRNGINTGELFF.

The rearrangement links TRBV2 to TRBJ2-7; 8 bases line up with TRBD1. The J segment lost 3 bases and the V segment lost 4 bases, leaving 5 bases of the junction unmatched. Germline lookup yields CDR1 SNHLY and CDR2 FYNNEI. CDR3 length equals 14 residues. The CDR3 DNA reads TGTGCCAGCAGTGTGTGGGACAGGAACTACGAGCAGTACTTC. Translation: CASSVWDRNYEQYF. Full variable domain (remainder filled in from reference TRBV2 and TRBJ2-7): EPEVTQTPSHQVTQMGQEVILRCVPISNHLYFYWYRQILGQKVEFLVSFYNNEISEKSEIFDDQFSVERPDGSNFTLKIRSTKLEDSAMYFCASSVWDRNYEQYFGPGTRLTVT.

This clone was recorded a few times. The chain recombines TRBV15 with TRBJ2-4, with D unresolved. The CDR3 sequence is 15 residues long. Germline-derived CDR1 and CDR2 are LNHNV and YYDKDF (reference sequence). Trimming removed 3 bases at V and 5 bases at J, with 14 bases between. The CDR3 DNA is TGTGCCACCAGCAGCCCAGGTCTGCAGGAAAACATTCAGTACTTC. This sequence encodes CATSSPGLQENIQYF. Looking up the rest from reference TRBV15 and TRBJ2-4 gives the full variable domain: DAMVIQNPRYQVTQFGKPVTLSCSQTLNHNVMYWYQQKSSQAPKLLFHYYDKDFNNEADTPDNFQSRRPNTSFCFLDIRSPGLGDTAMYLCATSSPGLQENIQYFGAGTRLSVL.

V is TRBV6-4 and J is TRBJ2-1, with 9 bases identical to TRBD2. This CDR3 has 15 residues. V gave up 2 bases and J gave up 7 bases; unmatched junction bases: 6. CDR1 and CDR2 (germline): MRHNA, SNTAGT. CDR3 region: CASSDRAGGQNEQFF. CDR3 nucleotide sequence: TGTGCCAGCAGTGACCGTGCGGGGGGGCAGAATGAGCAGTTCTTC.

The rearrangement links TRBV10-2 to TRBJ2-7; no clear D. Germline V lookup: CDR1 WSHSY, CDR2 SAAADI. V lost 2 bases and J lost 7, with 12 bases in between. The CDR3 has 13 residues. CDR3 sequence reads: CASSEGSRWEQYF. The CDR3 nucleotides read TGCGCCAGCAGTGAGGGTTCCCGGTGGGAGCAGTACTTC.

This clone ranks as medium-sized (0.01 to 0.1%). The rearrangement uses TRBV6-5 and TRBJ1-2; D not resolved. The ends were cut back, 7 bases at V and 0 bases at J, with 9 bases in the middle. Germline V lookup: CDR1 MNHEY, CDR2 SVGAGI. The CDR3 contains 13 residues. CDR3 nucleotide sequence: TGTGCCAGCATGGGCGTTGCTAACTATGGCTACACCTTC. Protein: CASMGVANYGYTF.

The chain is built from TRBV18 and TRBJ2-2, with TRBD1 as a possible D gene (5 bases). Looked up from germline, CDR1 is KGHSH and CDR2 is LQKENI. The CDR3 has 17 amino acids. Deletions cut 6 bases from V and 0 bases from J, with 17 bases between. The CDR3 loop reads CASSRLQGNANTGELFF. The CDR3 DNA reads TGTGCCAGCTCCCGACTCCAGGGTAACGCGAACACCGGGGAGCTGTTTTTT.

This clone was seen at least ten times. V usage is TRBV27 and J usage is TRBJ1-1; 7 nucleotides line up with TRBD1. J was trimmed by 10 bases and V by 8 bases; bases with no gene match: 16. Germline lookup yields CDR1 MNHEY and CDR2 SMNVEV (reference sequence). The CDR3 is made up of 14 amino acids. The CDR3 region is CASLEVRDSPVAFF. For the CDR3, the DNA is TGTGCCAGCCTCGAGGTCCGGGACAGCCCTGTAGCTTTCTTT.

V usage is TRBV4-1 and J usage is TRBJ2-1; 9 positions agree with TRBD1. V was clipped by 1 base and J by 6 bases; unmatched bases: 4. In germline, CDR1 is MGHRA, CDR2 YSYEKL. The CDR3 contains 15 residues. CDR3 amino acids: CASSQGGTGSNEQFF. The CDR3 bases are TGCGCCAGCAGCCAAGGGGGGACAGGGTCCAATGAGCAGTTCTTC.

This clone was observed a handful of times. The rearrangement uses TRBV11-2 and TRBJ2-5; 13 bases are a match to TRBD2. The CDR3 runs to 20 residues. The junction had 12 bases not matched to a gene; V was cut back by 0 bases and J by 2 bases. Germline V gene data show CDR1 as SGHAT and CDR2 as FQNNGV. The CDR3, as DNA: TGTGCCAGCAGCTTAGACACCCTTAGACTAGCGGGGGGCTGGCAAGAGACCCAGTACTTC. This gives the protein CASSLDTLRLAGGWQETQYF.

CDR3 protein: CASSLGDRGATIYF. The CDR3 coding sequence is TGCGCCAGCAGCTTGGGGGACAGGGGAGCCACCATATATTTT. This rearrangement joins TRBV5-1 to TRBJ1-3, with 10 nucleotides matching TRBD1. This CDR3 comprises 14 residues. V trimming: 0 bases; J trimming: 9 bases; junction bases outside the gene matches: 3. CDR1 and CDR2 from the germline V gene are SGHRS and YFSETQ.

J is TRBJ1-3 and V is TRBV5-5; D remains ambiguous. Germline V lookup: CDR1 SGHKS, CDR2 YYEKEE (reference sequence). V was pared by 2 bases and J by 2 bases, with 5 bases between. This CDR3 is 13 amino acids long. This chain's CDR3 is CASSFSTGNTIYF. Here the CDR3 DNA reads TGTGCCAGCAGCTTTAGCACTGGAAACACCATATATTTT.